Listed below are T cell receptor beta chains from one sample, sequenced in a study of cytomegalovirus exposure and HLA in healthy donors. Assay used: immunoSEQ multiplex PCR; TCRdb lists only in-frame clones, some missing. The table has 150,000 to 200,000 clones, approximately 78% seen once. The sequencing input was PBMCs. Every receptor here comes from a woman aged 18-29 years in good health and CMV-seronegative. Each CDR3 is given with its conserved first and last residue. The D gene is left open where the match is weak. For some rows the clone size is stated as once, few or many, or as a class when expanded; others skip it.

cdr3_length,clone_size,v_call,j_call,d_call,cdr3_nt,cdr3_aa
16,few,TRBV5-1,TRBJ1-3,-,TGCGCCAGCAGCTGGAGTGTGATAGGGGAGGCAAACACCATATATTTT,CASSWSVIGEANTIYF
14,-,TRBV5-6,TRBJ2-1,-,TGTGCCAGCAGCTTGACCAGCGGAGACAATGAGCAGTTCTTC,CASSLTSGDNEQFF
13,-,TRBV7-9,TRBJ1-1,TRBD1,TGTGCCACCAGGACAGGGGGCTTTACTGAAGCTTTCTTT,CATRTGGFTEAFF
14,few,TRBV19,TRBJ2-7,TRBD2,TGTGCCAGTAGTATCCCGGGAGGGGATAACGAGCAGTACTTC,CASSIPGGDNEQYF
12,-,TRBV28,TRBJ2-3,-,TGTGCCAGCAGTCCTCCCGGAGGTACGCAGTATTTT,CASSPPGGTQYF
13,few,TRBV28,TRBJ1-5,TRBD1,TGTGCCAGCAGCTGGACAGGGGGCCAGCCCCAGCATTTT,CASSWTGGQPQHF
12,-,TRBV5-1,TRBJ2-7,-,TGCGCCAGCAGCCGGGGAAGCTACGAGCAGTACTTC,CASSRGSYEQYF
14,-,TRBV28,TRBJ2-7,-,TGTGCCAGCAGTTTAAGCGCGGGATTTTACGAGCAGTACTTC,CASSLSAGFYEQYF
13,few,TRBV27,TRBJ1-6,TRBD1,TGTGCCAGCAGTTTAGACAGGGTTTCACCCCTCCACTTT,CASSLDRVSPLHF
15,-,TRBV5-1,TRBJ1-3,TRBD1,TGCGCCAGCAGCTTGGCAGGGGGTGATGGAAACACCATATATTTT,CASSLAGGDGNTIYF
11,-,TRBV20-1,TRBJ2-7,-,TGCACTCCGCGAGGTAGGTACGAGCAGTACTTC,CTPRGRYEQYF
17,-,TRBV27,TRBJ1-2,TRBD1,TGTGCCAGCAGTTTCACCTATCCCGGACAGGGGTACTATGGCTACACCTTC,CASSFTYPGQGYYGYTF
15,-,TRBV6-5,TRBJ2-1,TRBD1,TGTGCCAGCAGTTACCGGACAGGGGTTTACAATGAGCAGTTCTTC,CASSYRTGVYNEQFF
12,-,TRBV29-1,TRBJ2-2,-,TGCAGCGCCGGACAGCCCCCCGGGGAGCTGTTTTTT,CSAGQPPGELFF
13,-,TRBV10-3,TRBJ2-7,-,TGTGCCATCAGTGAGTCCTTGGAGTACGAGCAGTACTTC,CAISESLEYEQYF
14,few,TRBV11-3,TRBJ2-2,-,TGTGCCAGCAGCTTAGGAGGTTCCGCCGGGGAGCTGTTTTTT,CASSLGGSAGELFF
14,-,TRBV7-2,TRBJ1-3,-,TGTGCCAGCAGCTCCGACAGTGCTGGAAACACCATATATTTT,CASSSDSAGNTIYF
11,few,TRBV7-9,TRBJ2-1,TRBD2,TGTGCCAGCAGCACCGGACTAGAAGAGTTCTTC,CASSTGLEEFF
15,-,TRBV5-6,TRBJ1-3,-,TGTGCCAGCAGCTTTGGGGCTTTCTCTGGAAACACCATATATTTT,CASSFGAFSGNTIYF
16,-,TRBV4-2,TRBJ1-1,TRBD1,TGTGCCAGCAGCCAAGAAGGGGGGGCGTGGACAGGGTCCGCTTTCTTT,CASSQEGGAWTGSAFF
15,-,TRBV5-4,TRBJ2-2,-,TGTGCCAGCAGCTATGGACAATCCCACACCGGGGAGCTGTTTTTT,CASSYGQSHTGELFF
15,-,TRBV19,TRBJ2-1,TRBD2,TGTGCCAGCAGACTAGCGGGGGCCCCAGACAATGAGCAGTTCTTC,CASRLAGAPDNEQFF
14,-,TRBV7-9,TRBJ1-1,TRBD1,TGTGCCAGCAGCTTAACAGGGGAACGGGCTGAAGCTTTCTTT,CASSLTGERAEAFF
15,-,TRBV5-1,TRBJ2-2,TRBD1,TGCGCCAGCAGCTTTAGGACAGGGGACACCGGGGAGCTGTTTTTT,CASSFRTGDTGELFF
15,few,TRBV28,TRBJ1-1,-,TGTGCCAGCTCACGGGGTCGACGGGGGAACACTGAAGCTTTCTTT,CASSRGRRGNTEAFF
14,few,TRBV6-5,TRBJ1-1,TRBD1,TGTGCCAGCAGTTACGACAGGGGGAACACTGAAGCTTTCTTT,CASSYDRGNTEAFF